One and the same sample provided the 21 T cell receptor beta chains below, sequenced in a study of blood T cell repertoires in COVID-19. The table came from immunoSEQ multiplex PCR; TCRdb's copy has only in-frame clones and leaves some out. The sample includes about 68,000 clones, roughly four fifths seen only once; the top ten take roughly two fifths. The sequencing input was peripheral blood. Every receptor here comes from an elderly man with acute or convalescent COVID-19.

V is TRBV23-1 and J is TRBJ2-5, with 8 bases aligning to TRBD1. TRBV23-1 is sorted into the ORF group, with uncertain function. The CDR3 runs to 20 residues. J was trimmed by 4 bases and V by 0 bases; bases with no gene match: 19. The CDR3 nucleotides are TGCGCCAGCAGTCAATCTTTTACAATAAACAGGGGGTCGTTTGGAGAGACCCAGTACTTC. Protein: CASSQSFTINRGSFGETQYF.

This clone was counted only a few times. V usage is TRBV24-1 and J usage is TRBJ2-5, with a tentative D call TRBD2 (5 bases). The germline gives CDR1 KGHDR, CDR2 SFDVKD. Between the trimmed V and J ends, which lost 2 bases and 4 bases, there was a span of 16 bases. The CDR3 sequence is 16 residues long. CDR3 in amino acids: CATSDSGRPEVETQYF. The DNA of the CDR3 is TGTGCCACCAGTGATTCCGGCCGCCCGGAGGTAGAGACCCAGTACTTC.

The chain joins TRBV28 to TRBJ2-2; TRBD1 is a possible D gene (5 bases). The V end lost 7 bases, the J end lost 0 bases, and 9 bases lay between the germline ends. CDR3 length: 14 amino acids. CDR1 and CDR2 from the germline V gene are MDHEN and SYDVKM. The CDR3 DNA reads as TGTGCCAGCAAAGGCAGGGCGAACACCGGGGAGCTGTTTTTT. Its protein product is CASKGRANTGELFF.

The V call is TRBV19, the J call TRBJ2-5, with TRBD1 matching over 8 bases. Germline assignment: CDR1 LNHDA and CDR2 SQIVND (reference sequence). This CDR3 is built from 15 residues. After removal of 7 bases from V and 5 bases from J, the junction contained 12 bases not matched to a gene. The CDR3 coding sequence is TGTGCCAGTACACCCCCCAGGGGGCAGAAGGAGACCCAGTACTTC. As protein: CASTPPRGQKETQYF.

The DNA for the CDR3 is TGTGCCAGCACCCCAGGCCACGGGGCTGAAGCTTTCTTT. Residues: CASTPGHGAEAFF. The rearrangement links TRBV6-5 to TRBJ1-1; no clear D. The CDR3 extends over 13 amino acids. Trimming cost V 7 bases and J 6 bases, with 15 bases left between them. CDR1 is MNHEY, CDR2 SVGAGI, per germline.

V is TRBV27 and J is TRBJ2-1; 16 bases are shared with TRBD2. The CDR3 runs 19 residues. The germline V gene encodes CDR1 MNHEY and CDR2 SMNVEV (reference sequence). With V trimmed by 4 bases and J by 4 bases, 10 bases remained unmatched. The CDR3 bases are TGTGCCAGCAGTTCCTCCGGGACTAGCGGGAGGGCCTTTTACAATGAGCAGTTCTTC. It translates to CASSSSGTSGRAFYNEQFF.

The chain has TRBV11-2 and TRBJ2-7; 10 positions match TRBD2. This CDR3 region has 17 residues. V lost 5 bases and J lost 0; bases outside the gene matches: 10. Germline CDR1 SGHAT, CDR2 FQNNGV. CDR3 sequence: CASSQIGRTSGSYEQYF. The CDR3 DNA reads as TGTGCCAGCAGCCAGATAGGAAGGACTAGCGGCTCCTACGAGCAGTACTTC.

In its sample, this clone was seen a few times. This rearrangement joins TRBV29-1 to TRBJ1-1, with D possibly matching TRBD1 (5 bases). This CDR3 region has 12 residues. Between the trimmed V and J ends, which lost 4 bases and 2 bases, there was a span of 8 bases. Germline CDR1 reads SQVTM; CDR2 reads ANQGSEA. In DNA form, the CDR3 reads TGCAGCGTTGTAACAGGCAACACTGAAGCTTTCTTT. Protein: CSVVTGNTEAFF.

This sequence joins TRBV19 and TRBJ2-1; 11 bases agree with TRBD2. The CDR3 totals 15 residues. CDR1 is LNHDA and CDR2 is SQIVND in the germline V gene (reference sequence). With V trimmed by 6 bases and J by 5 bases, 6 bases remained unmatched. The CDR3 loop reads CASSPGLAEHNEQFF. The CDR3, as DNA: TGTGCCAGTAGCCCGGGACTAGCGGAGCACAATGAGCAGTTCTTC.

The J gene is TRBJ2-2, the V gene TRBV29-1; D unclear. Trimming removed 7 bases from V and 8 bases from J, with 20 bases in between. The CDR3 extends over 14 amino acids. Per germline, CDR1 SQVTM and CDR2 ANQGSEA. The CDR3: CSASLAVPGGELFF. The CDR3 region has the DNA TGCAGCGCTTCCCTCGCGGTCCCTGGGGGGGAGCTGTTTTTT.

A few counts support this clone. This chain links TRBV6-5 with TRBJ1-2; 11 bases fit TRBD1. Germline V gene lookup returns CDR1 MNHEY and CDR2 SVGAGI. The CDR3 sequence is 13 residues long. V lost 7 bases, J lost 6 bases, and 4 bases stayed unmatched. The DNA for the CDR3 is TGTGCCAGCAAGAGGACAGGGGGCAATGGCTACACCTTC. Residues: CASKRTGGNGYTF.

This rearrangement joins TRBV5-4 to TRBJ1-6, with 7 bases that match TRBD1. The CDR3 extends over 15 amino acids. Germline V gives CDR1 SGHNT, CDR2 YYREEE (reference sequence). With V trimmed by 0 bases and J by 7 bases, 4 bases remained unmatched. CDR3 in DNA: TGTGCCAGCAGCTTGGGGGGACAGATGAATTCACCCCTCCACTTT. Protein product: CASSLGGQMNSPLHF.

V usage is TRBV7-2 and J usage is TRBJ2-2, with D unclear. Germline V gives CDR1 SGHTA, CDR2 FQGNSA. Deletions cut 7 bases from V and 1 base from J, with 7 bases between. The CDR3 consists of 13 residues. The CDR3 protein is CASNAGNTGELFF. DNA of the CDR3: TGTGCCAGCAATGCAGGGAACACCGGGGAGCTGTTTTTT.

The J gene is TRBJ1-2, the V gene TRBV9; TRBD1 agrees at 8 bases. The CDR3 sequence is 15 residues long. V shed 0 bases, J shed 7 bases, and the junction held 8 bases outside the gene matches. The germline V gene encodes CDR1 SGDLS and CDR2 YYNGEE. Here the CDR3 reads CASSVGAGGVTGYTF. DNA of the CDR3: TGTGCCAGCAGCGTAGGTGCAGGGGGCGTTACTGGCTACACCTTC.

This sequence joins TRBV18 and TRBJ2-7, with D hard to call. V shed 6 bases and J shed 1 base, with 13 bases lying between them. The germline gives CDR1 KGHSH, CDR2 LQKENI. The CDR3 has 14 amino acids. Here the CDR3 reads CASSIGGGSYEQYF. CDR3 nucleotides: TGTGCCAGCTCCATAGGCGGCGGATCCTACGAGCAGTACTTC.

V is TRBV6-4 and J is TRBJ2-7; D is perhaps TRBD1 (6 bases). Per germline, CDR1 MRHNA and CDR2 SNTAGT. The CDR3 covers 15 residues. Trimming pared 6 bases from V and 0 bases from J, leaving 15 bases between. The CDR3 reads CASRRDNLLSYEQYF. The CDR3 coding sequence is TGTGCCAGCAGGAGGGACAATCTTCTCTCCTACGAGCAGTACTTC.

The chain links TRBV7-9 to TRBJ2-5; 7 nucleotides align to TRBD1. CDR3 length: 14 amino acids. CDR1 and CDR2 from the germline V gene are SEHNR and FQNEAQ (reference sequence). V shed 3 bases and J 5 bases; nucleotides not matched to a gene: 6. The CDR3 sequence: CASSFTGVGETQYF. CDR3 in DNA: TGTGCCAGCAGCTTTACAGGGGTCGGGGAGACCCAGTACTTC.

The chain carries TRBV2 and TRBJ2-7; no clear D. There are 11 residues in the CDR3. Germline V CDR1 and CDR2: SNHLY, FYNNEI. Trimming took 8 bases from V and 3 from J, leaving 8 bases between them. The CDR3 loop reads CASGYSYEQYF. CDR3 sequence (DNA): TGTGCCAGCGGTTACAGCTACGAGCAGTACTTC.

The rearrangement joins TRBV14 to TRBJ2-1, with D perhaps matching TRBD1 (6 bases). CDR3 length equals 15 residues. Germline V lookup: CDR1 SGHDN, CDR2 FVKESK. V dropped 0 bases and J dropped 7 bases, with 13 bases sitting between them. The CDR3: CASSQDIGQTNEQFF. The CDR3 nucleotides are TGTGCCAGCAGCCAAGATATCGGACAGACGAATGAGCAGTTCTTC.

This chain joins TRBV6-5 and TRBJ2-5; D is unresolved. Germline loops: CDR1 MNHEY, CDR2 SVGAGI. Trimming took 6 bases from V and 4 from J, leaving 15 bases between them. The length of the CDR3 is 14 residues. CDR3 region: CASRWAIMSETQYF. The CDR3 DNA sequence: TGTGCCAGCAGATGGGCCATCATGTCAGAGACCCAGTACTTC.

This chain connects TRBV7-2 to TRBJ1-4; TRBD1 matches at 7 bases. Germline V gene data show CDR1 as SGHTA and CDR2 as FQGNSA. J gave up 5 bases and V 5 bases, and 11 bases lay outside the gene matches. The CDR3 extends over 16 amino acids. In DNA form, the CDR3 reads TGTGCCAGCAGCAAAAGACAGGGAATATTGAATGAAAAACTGTTTTTT. Its protein product is CASSKRQGILNEKLFF.